This TCR beta chain was obtained from a study of OX40 agonist ivuxolimab in advanced cancers. Study at large: Those enrolled were 82.7% male, with a mean age of 60 years and ages from about 20 to 90.

This table comes from immunoSEQ multiplex PCR, and its TCRdb copy is limited to in-frame clones, with some not included. The sample lists roughly 90,000 clones; about 83% were seen once. The CDR3 length is 16 residues. Per the germline V gene, CDR1 is SGHAT and CDR2 is FQNNGV. V dropped 5 bases and J dropped 5; count of bases not matched to a gene: 7. The TCR was taken from an adult with an advanced solid tumor such as melanoma, head and neck, liver or kidney cancer. The chain couples TRBV11-2 to TRBJ2-5; 14 bases are a match to TRBD2. Sequenced material: CD4+ or CD8+ T cells sorted from blood, taken in a trial of the OX40 agonist ivuxolimab. CDR3 nucleotides: TGTGCCAGCAGCCCGCGACTAGCGGGGGGGATGGAGACCCAGTACTTC. The encoded protein is CASSPRLAGGMETQYF. The entire variable domain, with the rest obtained from reference TRBV11-2 and TRBJ2-5, is as follows: EAGVAQSPRYKIIEKRQSVAFWCNPISGHATLYWYQQILGQGPKLLIQFQNNGVVDDSQLPKDRFSAERLKGVDSTLKIQPAKLEDSAVYLCASSPRLAGGMETQYFGPGTRLLVL.